These 17 T cell receptor beta chains share one sample of origin, sequenced in a study of CD8 T cells in Susac syndrome. After extraction with the RNeasy kit, about 0.45 to 1 ug of the RNA was reverse transcribed using random hexamers. From the immunoSEQ multiplex PCR reads, TCRdb called clonotypes with MiXCR, one entry per CDR3 protein. The sample gives some 150,000 distinct CDR3 sequences, about 94% of which show up once; 0.065% to 0.095% is in the top ten. Material: CD4+ T cells from PBMCs. These receptors all come from a human donor with Susac syndrome.

The chain carries TRBV11-2 and TRBJ2-1, with a possible D match to TRBD2 (6 bases). The CDR3 covers 14 residues. CDR1 is SGHAT and CDR2 is FQNNGV in the germline V gene. Deletions cut 6 bases from V and 12 bases from J, with 21 bases between. CDR3 in amino acids: CASSHRDSWVGQFF. In DNA form, the CDR3 reads TGTGCCAGCAGTCATCGGGACTCTTGGGTTGGGCAGTTCTTC. The full variable domain, completed using reference TRBV11-2 and TRBJ2-1, is EAGVAQSPRYKIIEKRQSVAFWCNPISGHATLYWYQQILGQGPKLLIQFQNNGVVDDSQLPKDRFSAERLKGVDSTLKIQPAKLEDSAVYLCASSHRDSWVGQFFGPGTRLTVL.

The J gene is TRBJ2-1, the V gene TRBV29-1, with D maybe TRBD2 (5 bases). This CDR3 contains 14 residues. The V gene lost 2 bases and the J gene lost 4 bases, with 12 bases spanning the gap. CDR1 is SQVTM, CDR2 ANQGSEA, per germline. DNA of the CDR3: TGCAGCGTTGAACTACCGAGGGTTTACAATGAGCAGTTCTTC. It specifies CSVELPRVYNEQFF.

The rearrangement joins TRBV3-1 to TRBJ2-7, with 9 bases that match TRBD1. The CDR3 is 14 amino acids. Trimming at V came to 4 bases and at J to 6 bases, leaving 7 bases not matched to a gene. The germline V gene has CDR1 LGHDT and CDR2 YNNKEL (reference sequence). The CDR3 DNA is TGTGCCAGCAGCCCTGGACAGGGGATGGGCGAGCAGTACTTC. Translated: CASSPGQGMGEQYF.

This chain connects TRBV11-2 to TRBJ2-1, with D unclear. From germline, CDR1 is SGHAT and CDR2 FQNNGV. The CDR3 is 15 residues long. V lost 5 bases to trimming and J lost 4 bases, with 15 bases between them. The CDR3 DNA sequence: TGTGCCAGCAGCACCAAGTTAGGTTTTTACAATGAGCAGTTCTTC. This sequence encodes CASSTKLGFYNEQFF.

V gene TRBV2 combines with J gene TRBJ1-2; the D is unclear. Germline V gene data show CDR1 as SNHLY and CDR2 as FYNNEI. V lost 8 bases to trimming and J lost 2 bases, with 15 bases between them. The CDR3 is 14 amino acids. CDR3 region: CASRERAGNYGYTF. The CDR3, as DNA: TGTGCCAGCCGGGAAAGGGCCGGGAACTATGGCTACACCTTC. Using reference TRBV2 and TRBJ1-2 for the parts outside the CDR3, the full variable domain is EPEVTQTPSHQVTQMGQEVILRCVPISNHLYFYWYRQILGQKVEFLVSFYNNEISEKSEIFDDQFSVERPDGSNFTLKIRSTKLEDSAMYFCASRERAGNYGYTFGSGTRLTVV.

This clonotype was recorded once. The chain is built from TRBV5-1 and TRBJ2-1; 8 bases agree with TRBD1. The V gene's germline CDR1 is SGHRS and CDR2 YFSETQ. The CDR3 is 15 residues long. The V gene end was trimmed by 4 bases and the J gene end by 6 bases; junction bases not matched to a gene: 9. As DNA, the CDR3 is TGCGCCAGCAGCCAACCGGGACAGGTTACCAATGAGCAGTTCTTC. It translates to CASSQPGQVTNEQFF.

V gene TRBV5-1 combines with J gene TRBJ2-3, with D uncertain. The germline gives CDR1 SGHRS, CDR2 YFSETQ. V lost 4 bases to trimming and J lost 0 bases, with 15 bases between them. The CDR3 is made up of 16 amino acids. The CDR3 sequence is CASSPPSQSSTDTQYF. Here the CDR3 DNA reads TGCGCCAGCAGCCCACCCTCCCAGTCTAGCACAGATACGCAGTATTTT.

This chain connects TRBV20-1 to TRBJ1-6; 7 nucleotides agree with TRBD1. The CDR3 spans 13 residues. Trimming removed 6 bases from V and 9 bases from J; junction bases left unmatched: 8. Germline V gives CDR1 DFQATT, CDR2 SNEGSKA (reference sequence). CDR3 region: CSARGDSSSPLHF. As DNA, the CDR3 is TGCAGTGCCCGCGGGGACAGCTCTTCACCCCTCCACTTT.

The V call is TRBV4-1, the J call TRBJ1-2, with D unresolved. V was cut by 1 base and J by 4 bases, with 13 bases left in between. Germline CDR1 is MGHRA and CDR2 is YSYEKL. The CDR3 runs to 15 residues. CDR3 nucleotides: TGCGCCAGCAGCCAAGCTCCTGGGGTGGGCTATGGCTACACCTTC. Protein: CASSQAPGVGYGYTF.

The chain joins TRBV20-1 to TRBJ1-1, with D possibly matching TRBD1 (5 bases). The CDR3 has 11 residues. V was pared by 6 bases and J by 5 bases, with 10 bases between. Germline CDR1 reads DFQATT; CDR2 reads SNEGSKA (reference sequence). CDR3 amino acids: CSAGRETEAFF. The CDR3 DNA sequence: TGCAGTGCGGGCAGGGAAACTGAAGCTTTCTTT.

The chain has TRBV4-1 and TRBJ1-2, with a weak D call TRBD1 (5 bases). Deletions cut 3 bases from V and 7 bases from J, with 21 bases between. Per germline, CDR1 MGHRA and CDR2 YSYEKL. This CDR3 is built from 16 residues. Written as DNA, the CDR3 is TGCGCCAGCAGCCATCCGGCTTTGGGTCTCCAGGGTGGCTACACCTTC. Protein product: CASSHPALGLQGGYTF.

The J gene is TRBJ1-2, the V gene TRBV15; tentatively, D is TRBD1 (5 bases). The CDR3 is 18 amino acids. Germline V lookup: CDR1 LNHNV, CDR2 YYDKDF (reference sequence). Trimming shortened V by 3 bases and J by 4 bases, and 24 bases separated the two germline ends. CDR3 coding DNA: TGTGCCACCAGCAGGGGCCGGGGCGTGAAGGGCTCCGGCTATGGCTACACCTTC. It translates to CATSRGRGVKGSGYGYTF.

This chain uses TRBV20-1 with TRBJ1-2, with 11 bases lining up with TRBD1. The germline V gene has CDR1 DFQATT and CDR2 SNEGSKA (reference sequence). Trimming cost V 2 bases and J 8 bases; bases outside gene matches: 4. The CDR3 covers 13 residues. The CDR3 spells CSARFGTGGGYTF. The CDR3, as DNA: TGCAGTGCTAGATTTGGGACAGGGGGAGGCTACACCTTC.

The V and J genes are TRBV7-3 and TRBJ2-1; TRBD2 matches at 8 bases. The CDR3 loop spans 17 amino acids. V was pared by 3 bases and J by 2 bases, with 9 bases of the junction left unmatched. Germline V gene data show CDR1 as SGHTA and CDR2 as FQGTGA. The CDR3 DNA sequence: TGTGCCAGCAGCTTGAGGGCGGGAGGCCAACCCTACAATGAGCAGTTCTTC. Translated, it gives CASSLRAGGQPYNEQFF.

The CDR3 nucleotides read TGTGCCAGCAGTTTAAATTCTCCCGATGAGCAGTTCTTC. Translation: CASSLNSPDEQFF. The rearrangement links TRBV28 to TRBJ2-1; D uncertain. CDR1 is MDHEN and CDR2 is SYDVKM in the germline V gene. The ends were cut back, 2 bases at V and 8 bases at J, with 10 bases in the middle. The CDR3 runs to 13 residues.

The chain recombines TRBV12-3 or TRBV12-4 with TRBJ1-5; the D gene is possibly TRBD1 (5 bases). Trimming removed 7 bases from V and 3 bases from J, with 13 bases in between. This CDR3 contains 14 residues. Here the CDR3 reads CASTHRDPNQPQHF. The CDR3 DNA is TGTGCCAGCACCCACCGGGACCCCAATCAGCCCCAGCATTTT.

The chain is built from TRBV12-3 or TRBV12-4 and TRBJ2-2; maybe TRBD1 (6 bases). This CDR3 spans 13 amino acids. Trimming took off 6 bases at V and 8 bases at J, with 13 bases between the two ends. The CDR3 loop reads CASRSDRAGELFF. The CDR3 coding sequence is TGTGCCAGCAGGTCGGACAGAGCGGGGGAGCTGTTTTTT.